These 13 T cell receptor beta chains were all obtained from the same sample, sequenced in a study of blood T cell repertoires in COVID-19. Sequenced by immunoSEQ multiplex PCR; TCRdb stores in-frame clones only, minus some. The table has some 170,000 clones, over 80% seen once. Sequencing input: peripheral blood. Receptor source: a woman aged 50 to 60 with acute or convalescent COVID-19.

The chain links TRBV7-6 to TRBJ2-2, with TRBD1 matching over 7 bases. This CDR3 spans 14 amino acids. After removal of 8 bases from V and 4 bases from J, the junction contained 7 bases not matched to a gene. Per the germline V gene, CDR1 is SGHVS and CDR2 is FNYEAQ. The CDR3 sequence: CASHQGVSTGELFF. CDR3 sequence (DNA): TGTGCCAGCCACCAGGGGGTTAGCACCGGGGAGCTGTTTTTT.

This chain links TRBV29-1 with TRBJ1-2; D is ambiguous. Trimming pared 7 bases from V and 5 bases from J, leaving 20 bases between. The CDR3 contains 14 residues. Germline lookup yields CDR1 SQVTM and CDR2 ANQGSEA. The DNA for the CDR3 is TGCAGCGCTTCCGGGTCGGAGCATCTGTATGGCTACACCTTC. Its protein product is CSASGSEHLYGYTF.

Concerning this clone: Other DNA sequences in this sample translate to the same CDR3. This sequence joins TRBV5-1 and TRBJ1-3, with 7 bases lining up with TRBD1. The germline gives CDR1 SGHRS, CDR2 YFSETQ. V trimming: 4 bases; J trimming: 1 base; junction bases outside the gene matches: 5. The CDR3 is 15 amino acids. CDR3: CASSRDSSSGNTIYF. The CDR3, as DNA: TGCGCCAGCAGCAGGGACAGTTCGTCTGGAAACACCATATATTTT.

The DNA of the CDR3 is TGTGCCAGCAGCCAAGCAATGGGCTCTGGCTACACCTTC. Translating gives CASSQAMGSGYTF. This chain links TRBV3-1 (or the pseudogene TRBV3-2) with TRBJ1-2; no reliable D call. Trimming took off 1 base at V and 7 bases at J, with 10 bases between the two ends. This CDR3 is built from 13 residues. CDR1 is LGHDT and CDR2 is YNNKEL in the germline V gene (reference sequence).

The chain couples TRBV11-2 to TRBJ1-1, with D maybe TRBD1 (6 bases). V was shortened by 7 bases and J by 2 bases, with 23 bases between the two germline ends. This CDR3 comprises 17 residues. Germline V gene lookup returns CDR1 SGHAT and CDR2 FQNNGV. CDR3 sequence reads: CASNHYPGGGRNTEAFF. The CDR3 region has the DNA TGTGCCAGCAACCATTACCCCGGGGGGGGGCGCAACACTGAAGCTTTCTTT.

The rearrangement joins TRBV24-1 to TRBJ1-1; unclear D gene. V lost 3 bases and J 7 bases, leaving 8 bases between the germline ends. CDR1 and CDR2 (germline): KGHDR, SFDVKD. This CDR3 has 12 amino acids. As DNA, the CDR3 is TGTGCCACCAGTGATGAGGGAGGTGAAGCTTTCTTT. Its translation is CATSDEGGEAFF.

V and J are TRBV30 and TRBJ1-6; 8 nucleotides line up with TRBD1. Germline assignment: CDR1 GTSNPN and CDR2 SVGIG (reference sequence). The CDR3 has 15 residues. V trimming: 2 bases; J trimming: 6 bases; junction bases outside the gene matches: 6. CDR3 sequence: CAWSSGQGLNSPLHF. The CDR3 nucleotides read TGTGCCTGGAGTTCCGGACAGGGCCTTAATTCACCCCTCCACTTT.

Here the CDR3 reads CASSENRGSRGYTF. The CDR3 DNA sequence: TGTGCCAGCAGCGAAAACAGGGGTTCGCGCGGCTACACCTTC. This chain joins TRBV7-8 and TRBJ1-2; 7 bases fit TRBD1. The CDR3 runs to 14 residues. Germline lookup yields CDR1 SGHVS and CDR2 FQNEAQ. The V gene end was trimmed by 5 bases and the J gene end by 8 bases; junction bases not matched to a gene: 11.

V usage is TRBV4-1 and J usage is TRBJ2-1; D unresolved. The CDR3 extends over 14 amino acids. V dropped 1 base and J dropped 5 bases, with 9 bases sitting between them. The V gene's germline CDR1 is MGHRA and CDR2 YSYEKL. The CDR3: CASSQAGGHNEQFF. The CDR3 nucleotides read TGCGCCAGCAGCCAAGCGGGTGGCCACAATGAGCAGTTCTTC.

The chain employs TRBV19 and TRBJ2-5; 10 bases are a match to TRBD2. The junction had 6 bases not matched to a gene; V was cut back by 0 bases and J by 5 bases. Germline assignment: CDR1 LNHDA and CDR2 SQIVND (reference sequence). CDR3 length: 16 residues. The CDR3, as DNA: TGTGCCAGTAGTATAGATCAGCGGGGGGGCCGTGAGACCCAGTACTTC. Its translation is CASSIDQRGGRETQYF.

This clone has just one count. V gene TRBV7-2 combines with J gene TRBJ1-5; D might be TRBD1 (6 bases). The CDR3 sequence is 14 residues long. Per germline, CDR1 SGHTA and CDR2 FQGNSA. The V end was cut by 1 base, the J end by 3 bases, with 7 bases between. The CDR3 protein is CASSLDRANQPQHF. The CDR3 bases are TGTGCCAGCAGCTTAGACAGGGCCAATCAGCCCCAGCATTTT.

The gene calls are TRBV7-3 and TRBJ2-1, with D unresolved. The V end lost 1 base, the J end lost 1 base, and 11 bases lay between the germline ends. The CDR3 consists of 16 residues. The V gene's germline CDR1 is SGHTA and CDR2 FQGTGA. CDR3 DNA sequence: TGTGCCAGCAGCTTAATGGCGGATCCTTCCTACAATGAGCAGTTCTTC. Its protein product is CASSLMADPSYNEQFF.

This chain links TRBV10-1 with TRBJ1-5; TRBD1 matches at 8 bases. The J segment lost 6 bases and the V segment lost 2 bases, leaving 3 bases of the junction unmatched. CDR1 WNHNN and CDR2 SYGVQD come from the germline V gene (reference sequence). This CDR3 has 14 amino acids. CDR3 in DNA: TGCGCCAGCAGTGAGACAGACAGGGGTCAGCCCCAGCATTTT. Translated, it gives CASSETDRGQPQHF.